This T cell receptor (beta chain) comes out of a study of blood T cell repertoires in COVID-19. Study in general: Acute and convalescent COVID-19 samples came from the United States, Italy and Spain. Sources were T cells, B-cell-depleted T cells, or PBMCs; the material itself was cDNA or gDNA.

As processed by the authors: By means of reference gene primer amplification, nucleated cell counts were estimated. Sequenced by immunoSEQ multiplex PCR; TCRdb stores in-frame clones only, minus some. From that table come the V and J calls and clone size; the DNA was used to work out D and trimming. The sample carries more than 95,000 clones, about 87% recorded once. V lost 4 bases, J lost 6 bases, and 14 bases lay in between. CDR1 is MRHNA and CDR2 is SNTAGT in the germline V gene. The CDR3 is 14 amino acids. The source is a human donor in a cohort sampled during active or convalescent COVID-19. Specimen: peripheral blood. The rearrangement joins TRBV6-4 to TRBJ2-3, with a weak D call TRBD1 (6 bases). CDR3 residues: CASSGGGPADTQYF. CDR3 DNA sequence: TGTGCCAGCAGTGGAGGGGGACCCGCGGATACGCAGTATTTT.